This T cell receptor beta chain was sequenced in a study of response to subunit inactivated influenza vaccine. CDR3 length: 17 residues. Germline assignment: CDR1 SEHNR and CDR2 FQNEAQ (reference sequence). Unmatched junction bases numbered 12, after V lost 4 bases and J lost 4 bases. MiXCR, applied by TCRdb to the RT-PCR reads, yields one record per CDR3 protein. The data show over 650,000 distinct CDR3 sequences, with approximately 17% seen just once and about a tenth held by the top ten. The rearrangement uses TRBV7-9 and TRBJ2-3; 9 bases match TRBD2. This specimen consisted of PBMCs from blood, obtained 4 to 6 days after vaccination. This receptor was identified in a man aged 50 to 60 who received an inactivated influenza vaccine. CDR3 sequence: CASSSPGGRGIPDTQYF. In nucleotides, the CDR3 is TGTGCCAGCAGCTCCCCAGGCGGGAGGGGTATTCCAGATACGCAGTATTTT.